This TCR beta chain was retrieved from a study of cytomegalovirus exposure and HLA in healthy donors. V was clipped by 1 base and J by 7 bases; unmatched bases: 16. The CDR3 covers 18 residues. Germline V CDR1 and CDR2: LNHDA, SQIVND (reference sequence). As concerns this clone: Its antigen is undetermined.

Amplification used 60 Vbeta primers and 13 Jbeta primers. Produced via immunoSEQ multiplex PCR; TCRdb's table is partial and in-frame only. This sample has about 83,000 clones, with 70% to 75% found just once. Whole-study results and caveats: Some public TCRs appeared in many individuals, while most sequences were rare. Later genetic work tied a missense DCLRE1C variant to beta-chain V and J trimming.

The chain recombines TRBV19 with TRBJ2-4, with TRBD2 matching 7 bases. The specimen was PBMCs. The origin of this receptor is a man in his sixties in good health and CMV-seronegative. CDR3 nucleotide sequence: TGTGCCAGTAGTATAGGGGGGGAGGGAGCCGAGTCGGTCAACATTCAGTACTTC. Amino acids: CASSIGGEGAESVNIQYF.